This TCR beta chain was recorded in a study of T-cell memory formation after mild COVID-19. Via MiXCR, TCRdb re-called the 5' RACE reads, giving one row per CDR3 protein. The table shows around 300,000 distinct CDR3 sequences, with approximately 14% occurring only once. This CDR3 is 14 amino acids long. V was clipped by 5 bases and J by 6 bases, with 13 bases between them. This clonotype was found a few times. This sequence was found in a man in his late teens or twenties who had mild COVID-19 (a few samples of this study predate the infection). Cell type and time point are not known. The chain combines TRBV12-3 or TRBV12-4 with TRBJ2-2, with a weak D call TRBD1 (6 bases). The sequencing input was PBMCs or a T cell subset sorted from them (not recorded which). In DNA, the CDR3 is TGTGCCAGCAGTACCCTACAGGGACCCGGGGAGCTGTTTTTT. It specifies CASSTLQGPGELFF.